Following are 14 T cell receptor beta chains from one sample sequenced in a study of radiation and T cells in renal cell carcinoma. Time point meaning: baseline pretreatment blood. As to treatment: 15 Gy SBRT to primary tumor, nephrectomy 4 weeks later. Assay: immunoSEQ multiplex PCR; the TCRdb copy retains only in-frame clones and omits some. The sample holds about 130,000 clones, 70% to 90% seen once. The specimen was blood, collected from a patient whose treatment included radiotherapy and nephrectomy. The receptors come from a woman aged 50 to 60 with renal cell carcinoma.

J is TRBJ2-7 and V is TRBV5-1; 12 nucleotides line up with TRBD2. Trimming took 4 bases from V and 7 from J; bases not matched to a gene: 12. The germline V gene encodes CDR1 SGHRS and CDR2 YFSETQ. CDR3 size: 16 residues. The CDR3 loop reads CASSAVPGLAGWEQYF. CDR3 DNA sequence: TGCGCCAGCAGCGCGGTTCCAGGACTAGCGGGGTGGGAGCAGTACTTC.

CDR3 bases: TGTGCCACCAGCAGAGACAGGATGAACACTGAAGCTTTCTTT. It yields the protein CATSRDRMNTEAFF. The V and J genes are TRBV15 and TRBJ1-1; D ambiguous. This CDR3 region has 14 residues. V was pared by 0 bases and J by 0 bases, with 5 bases between. Germline V lookup: CDR1 LNHNV, CDR2 YYDKDF (reference sequence).

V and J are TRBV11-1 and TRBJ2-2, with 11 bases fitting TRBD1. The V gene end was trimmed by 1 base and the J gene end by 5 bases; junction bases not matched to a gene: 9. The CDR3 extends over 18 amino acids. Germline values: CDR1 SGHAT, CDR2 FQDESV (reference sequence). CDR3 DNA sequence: TGTGCCAGCAGCTTAGATCTCCCCGGGACAGGGGGAACCGGGGAGCTGTTTTTT. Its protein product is CASSLDLPGTGGTGELFF.

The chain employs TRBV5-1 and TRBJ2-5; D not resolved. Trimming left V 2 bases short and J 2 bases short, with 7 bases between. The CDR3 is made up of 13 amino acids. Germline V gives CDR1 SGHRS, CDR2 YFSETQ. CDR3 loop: CASSFNTQETQYF. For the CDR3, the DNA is TGCGCCAGCAGCTTTAACACACAAGAGACCCAGTACTTC.

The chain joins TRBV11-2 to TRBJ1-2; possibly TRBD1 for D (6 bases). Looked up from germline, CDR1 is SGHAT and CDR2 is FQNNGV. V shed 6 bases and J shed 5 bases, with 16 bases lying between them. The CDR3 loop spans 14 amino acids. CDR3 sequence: CASSPLGGGYGYTF. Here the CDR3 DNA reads TGTGCCAGCAGTCCTTTGGGGGGCGGATATGGCTACACCTTC.

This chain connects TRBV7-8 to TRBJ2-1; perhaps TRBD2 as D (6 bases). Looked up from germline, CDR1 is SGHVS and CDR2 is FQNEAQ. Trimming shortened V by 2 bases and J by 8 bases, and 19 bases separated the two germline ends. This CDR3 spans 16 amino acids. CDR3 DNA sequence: TGTGCCAGCAGCTTATTTTTAGGGACTCCCGAGGATGAGCAGTTCTTC. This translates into CASSLFLGTPEDEQFF.

CDR3 DNA: TGCGCCAGCAGCCAAGACGCGGTCACAGGGCTAACTCAGCCCCAGCATTTT. Translating it yields CASSQDAVTGLTQPQHF. The chain is built from TRBV4-3 and TRBJ1-5; possibly TRBD1 for D (6 bases). Deletions cut 0 bases from V and 6 bases from J, with 18 bases between. Germline V CDR1 and CDR2: LGHNA, YSLEER. The CDR3 has 17 amino acids.

The CDR3 loop reads CASSYLGRAYEQYF. CDR3 bases: TGTGCCAGCAGTTACCTGGGCAGAGCCTACGAGCAGTACTTC. The gene calls are TRBV6-5 and TRBJ2-7; D is unclear. Germline V lookup: CDR1 MNHEY, CDR2 SVGAGI. The ends were cut back, 2 bases at V and 2 bases at J, with 10 bases in the middle. This CDR3 contains 14 residues.

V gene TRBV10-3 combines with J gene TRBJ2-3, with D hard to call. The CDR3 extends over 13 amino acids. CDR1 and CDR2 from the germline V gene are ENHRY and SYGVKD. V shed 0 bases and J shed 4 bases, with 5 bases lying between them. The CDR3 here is CAISESVADTQYF. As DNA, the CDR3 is TGTGCCATCAGTGAGTCAGTGGCAGATACGCAGTATTTT.

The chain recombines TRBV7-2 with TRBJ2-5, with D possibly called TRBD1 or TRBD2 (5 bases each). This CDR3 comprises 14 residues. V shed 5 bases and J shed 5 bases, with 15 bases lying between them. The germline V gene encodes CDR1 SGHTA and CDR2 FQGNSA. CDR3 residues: CASSQGPLPETQYF. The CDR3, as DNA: TGTGCCAGCAGCCAGGGACCACTTCCGGAGACCCAGTACTTC.

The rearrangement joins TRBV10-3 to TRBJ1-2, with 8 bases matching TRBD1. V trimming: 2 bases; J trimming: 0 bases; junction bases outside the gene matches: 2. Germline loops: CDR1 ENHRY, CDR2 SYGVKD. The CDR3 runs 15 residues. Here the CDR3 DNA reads TGTGCCATCAGTGAGGGGACAGGAGCTAACTATGGCTACACCTTC. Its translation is CAISEGTGANYGYTF.

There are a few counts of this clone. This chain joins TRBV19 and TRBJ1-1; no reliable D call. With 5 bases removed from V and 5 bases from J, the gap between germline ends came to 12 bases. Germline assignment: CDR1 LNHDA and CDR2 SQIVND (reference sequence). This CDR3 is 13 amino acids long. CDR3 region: CASSEFPGTEAFF. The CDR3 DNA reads TGTGCCAGTAGTGAATTCCCGGGGACTGAAGCTTTCTTT.

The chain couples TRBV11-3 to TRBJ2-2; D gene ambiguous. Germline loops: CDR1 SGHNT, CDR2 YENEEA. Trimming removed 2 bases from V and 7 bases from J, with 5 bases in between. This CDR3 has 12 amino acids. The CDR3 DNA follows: TGTGCCAGCAGCTTAAGGATCGGGGAGCTGTTTTTT. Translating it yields CASSLRIGELFF.

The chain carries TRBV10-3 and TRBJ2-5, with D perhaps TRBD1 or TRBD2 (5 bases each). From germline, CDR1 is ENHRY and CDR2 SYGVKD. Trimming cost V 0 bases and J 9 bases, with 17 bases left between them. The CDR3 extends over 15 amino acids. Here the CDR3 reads CAISESEGSLGAQYF. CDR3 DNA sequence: TGTGCCATCAGTGAGTCAGAGGGTAGCCTAGGGGCCCAGTACTTC.